This T cell receptor (beta chain) is drawn from a study of blood T cell repertoires in COVID-19. Overall study: Acute and convalescent COVID-19 samples came from the United States, Italy and Spain. T cells, B-cell-depleted T cells, or PBMCs provided the cDNA or gDNA that served as material.

The authors' processing: Reference gene primers were amplified, and this amplification served to estimate nucleated cell counts. Sequencing used immunoSEQ multiplex PCR; TCRdb keeps in-frame clones, though not all of them. V and J calls and clone size follow that table, whereas D and trimming were derived from the DNA. The data hold some 96,000 clones, with 75% to 90% observed a single time. The V end lost 5 bases, the J end lost 6 bases, and 17 bases lay between the germline ends. The germline gives CDR1 LNHNV, CDR2 YYDKDF (reference sequence). The CDR3 is 14 residues long. J is TRBJ2-7 and V is TRBV15; the D is unclear. The sample taken for sequencing was peripheral blood. The TCR originated in a man older than 75 with acute or convalescent COVID-19. CDR3 amino acids: CATSSNAAVTEQYF. The CDR3 region has the DNA TGTGCCACCAGCTCAAATGCTGCGGTAACCGAGCAGTACTTC. The entire variable domain, with the rest obtained from reference TRBV15 and TRBJ2-7, is as follows: DAMVIQNPRYQVTQFGKPVTLSCSQTLNHNVMYWYQQKSSQAPKLLFHYYDKDFNNEADTPDNFQSRRPNTSFCFLDIRSPGLGDTAMYLCATSSNAAVTEQYFGPGTRLTVT.